These T cell receptor beta chains were read from a single sample in a study of shared clonotypes between healthy human individuals. This table comes from immunoSEQ multiplex PCR, and its TCRdb copy is limited to in-frame clones, with some not included. The profile covers 2 million to 2.5 million clones, with approximately 96% appearing a single time and roughly 0.13% taken by the ten largest. Sequencing was carried out using naive CD4+ T cells sorted from blood. The source of these receptors is a man aged 18 to 29 in good health. Each CDR3 is given with its conserved first and last residue. A D gene is named only where the DNA matches it firmly. Clone size appears in some rows only: once, few, many, or a class for an expanded clone.

>TRBV10-3|.|TRBD1|TRBJ2-3
TGTGCCATCAGTGACAACACAGGGGTGGGCACAGATACGCAGTATTTT
CAISDNTGVGTDTQYF
>TRBV27|.|.|TRBJ1-1
TGTGCCAGCAATCGTTTAGGGAACACTGAAGCTTTCTTT
CASNRLGNTEAFF
>TRBV19|.|TRBD2|TRBJ2-4
TGTGCCAGTAGTATAAAGGCGGGAGCGGCCAAAAACATTCAGTACTTC
CASSIKAGAAKNIQYF
>TRBV27|.|TRBD1|TRBJ2-1
TGTGCCAGCAGTCCCATCCAGGGGGCTGAGCAGTTCTTC
CASSPIQGAEQFF
>TRBV5-1|.|.|TRBJ2-3
TGCGCCAGCAGCTTGGCCGCGGGAACAGATACGCAGTATTTT
CASSLAAGTDTQYF
>TRBV28|.|TRBD2|TRBJ2-7
TGTGCCAGCAGTACCCCGGTAGGTAGCGGGGGCGCCGGGGGCGAGCAGTACTTC
CASSTPVGSGGAGGEQYF
>TRBV6-1|.|TRBD1|TRBJ2-1
TGTGCCAGCACCTCAGAGACAGGGGGTGACAATGAGCAGTTCTTC
CASTSETGGDNEQFF
>TRBV5-1|.|.|TRBJ2-5
TGCGCCAGCAGCTTGGAGCCCAGCCTAGGGACCCAGTACTTC
CASSLEPSLGTQYF
>TRBV27|once|TRBD1|TRBJ2-2
TGTGCCAGCAGCCGGGACAGGGGTACCACCGGGGAGCTGTTTTTT
CASSRDRGTTGELFF
>TRBV27|.|.|TRBJ2-7
TGTGCCAGCAGTGCTAGGGGTGGGGCGTCTACCTACGAGCAGTACTTC
CASSARGGASTYEQYF
>TRBV5-6|once|.|TRBJ1-1
TGTGCCAGCAGCTTAGACAGCTTTAACACTGAAGCTTTCTTT
CASSLDSFNTEAFF
>TRBV18|.|.|TRBJ1-4
TGTGCCAGCTCACAGGGATCCACTAATGAAAAACTGTTTTTT
CASSQGSTNEKLFF
>TRBV5-1|.|.|TRBJ1-2
TGCGCCAGCAGCTCTGGAGGGAAGGGGTCAGAGGGCTACACCTTC
CASSSGGKGSEGYTF
>TRBV28|.|TRBD1|TRBJ1-2
TGTGCCAGCAGTCTGGGGACAGGGGGCGGTTATGGCTACACCTTC
CASSLGTGGGYGYTF
>TRBV25-1|.|.|TRBJ1-2
TGTGCCAGTACTGGGGAGTCCAACTATGGCTACACCTTC
CASTGESNYGYTF
>TRBV6-1|.|.|TRBJ2-7
TGTGCCAGCAGTACCTTAACACAATACGAGCAGTACTTC
CASSTLTQYEQYF
>TRBV14|.|.|TRBJ1-2
TGTGCCAGCAGCCCCCCGGACATTTATGGCTACACCTTC
CASSPPDIYGYTF
>TRBV11-3|.|TRBD1|TRBJ2-5
TGTGCCAGCAGCAGGGACAGGCCACAAGAGACCCAGTACTTC
CASSRDRPQETQYF
>TRBV5-1|.|.|TRBJ2-5
TGCGCCAGCAGCTTTGGCCAGGGGCAAGAGACCCAGTACTTC
CASSFGQGQETQYF
>TRBV7-2|.|TRBD2|TRBJ2-7
TGTGCCAGCAGCTCGGGACTAGCGGGAGGCTACGAGCAGTACTTC
CASSSGLAGGYEQYF
>TRBV5-1|.|TRBD1|TRBJ1-2
TGCGCCAGCAGCCCCGCCGGGACAGGGGGGGGAGGCTACACCTTC
CASSPAGTGGGGYTF
>TRBV12-5|.|.|TRBJ1-1
TGTGCTAGTGGTTTGCCCCGGGGCGGTGAAGCTTTCTTT
CASGLPRGGEAFF
>TRBV28|.|.|TRBJ2-5
TGTGCCACCAGACGGGCAGACCGAGAGACCCAGTACTTC
CATRRADRETQYF